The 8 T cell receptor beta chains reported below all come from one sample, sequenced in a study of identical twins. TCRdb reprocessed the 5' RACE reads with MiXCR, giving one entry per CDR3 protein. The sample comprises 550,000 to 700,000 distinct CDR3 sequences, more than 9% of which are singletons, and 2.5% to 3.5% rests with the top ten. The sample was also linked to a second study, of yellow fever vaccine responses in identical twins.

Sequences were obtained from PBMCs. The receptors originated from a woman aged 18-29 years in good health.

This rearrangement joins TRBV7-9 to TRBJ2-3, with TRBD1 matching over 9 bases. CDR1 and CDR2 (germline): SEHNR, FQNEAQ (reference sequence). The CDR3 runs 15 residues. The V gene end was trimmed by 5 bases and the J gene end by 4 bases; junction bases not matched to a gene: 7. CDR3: CASSPTGGGADTQYF. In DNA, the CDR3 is TGTGCCAGCAGCCCGACAGGGGGGGGCGCAGATACGCAGTATTTT.

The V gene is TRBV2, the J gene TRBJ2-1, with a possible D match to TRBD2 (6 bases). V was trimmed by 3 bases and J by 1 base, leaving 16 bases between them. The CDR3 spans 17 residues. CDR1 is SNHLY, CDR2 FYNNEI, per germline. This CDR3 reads CASSDHLALGSYNEQFF. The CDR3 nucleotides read TGTGCCAGCAGTGACCACCTAGCGCTGGGATCCTACAATGAGCAGTTCTTC.

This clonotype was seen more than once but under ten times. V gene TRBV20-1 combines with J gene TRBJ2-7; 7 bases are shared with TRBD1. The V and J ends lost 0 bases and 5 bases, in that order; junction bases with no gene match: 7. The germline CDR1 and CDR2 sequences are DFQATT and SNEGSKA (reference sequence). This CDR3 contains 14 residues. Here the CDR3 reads CSARETGIGDEQYF. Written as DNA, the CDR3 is TGCAGTGCTAGAGAGACAGGGATCGGAGACGAGCAGTACTTC.

CDR3 nucleotides: TGCAGTGCTAGGGGGACACTTGGCGAGCAGTACTTC. Protein sequence: CSARGTLGEQYF. The chain carries TRBV20-1 and TRBJ2-7; perhaps TRBD1 as D (6 bases). There are 12 residues in the CDR3. V lost 3 bases and J lost 6, with 12 bases in between. Germline-derived CDR1 and CDR2 are DFQATT and SNEGSKA (reference sequence).

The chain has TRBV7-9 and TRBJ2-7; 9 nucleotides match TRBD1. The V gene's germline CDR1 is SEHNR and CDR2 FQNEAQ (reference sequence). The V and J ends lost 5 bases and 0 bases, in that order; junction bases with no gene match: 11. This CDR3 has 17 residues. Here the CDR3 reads CASSPFTGTGISYEQYF. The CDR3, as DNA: TGTGCCAGCAGCCCATTCACCGGGACAGGGATCTCCTACGAGCAGTACTTC.

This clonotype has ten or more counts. CDR3 loop: CASSQGRQVNQPQHF. DNA of the CDR3: TGTGCCAGCAGCCAAGGAAGACAGGTCAACCAGCCCCAGCATTTT. The chain employs TRBV4-2 and TRBJ1-5; D may be TRBD1 (6 bases). Germline CDR1 and CDR2: LGHNA and YNFKEQ. The V gene lost 1 base and the J gene lost 7 bases, with 14 bases spanning the gap. CDR3 length equals 15 residues.

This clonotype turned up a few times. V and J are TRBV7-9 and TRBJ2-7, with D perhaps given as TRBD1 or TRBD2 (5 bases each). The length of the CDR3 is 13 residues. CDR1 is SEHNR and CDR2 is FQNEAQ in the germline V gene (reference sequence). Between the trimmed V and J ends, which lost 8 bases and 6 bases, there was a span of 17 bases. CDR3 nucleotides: TGTGCCAGCCGCCGGGACCTAGACCCCGAGCAGTACTTC. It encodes CASRRDLDPEQYF.

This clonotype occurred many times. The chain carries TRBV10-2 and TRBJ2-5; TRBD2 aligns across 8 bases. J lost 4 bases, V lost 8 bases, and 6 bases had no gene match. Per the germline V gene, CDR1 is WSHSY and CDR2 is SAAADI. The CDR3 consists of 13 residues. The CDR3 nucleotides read TGCGCCAGCGGGCGGACTAGCCCAGAGACCCAGTACTTC. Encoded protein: CASGRTSPETQYF.